This passage covers 10 T cell receptor beta chains from one sample sequenced in a study of OX40 agonist ivuxolimab in advanced cancers. Sequencing used immunoSEQ multiplex PCR; TCRdb keeps in-frame clones, though not all of them. Of tens of thousands of clones listed, approximately 87% were seen once; the top ten hold roughly 7.1%. The sample here was CD4+ or CD8+ T cells sorted from blood, taken in a trial of the OX40 agonist ivuxolimab. These receptors all stem from an adult with an advanced solid tumor such as melanoma, head and neck, liver or kidney cancer.

This chain links TRBV4-3 with TRBJ2-5, with TRBD2 as a possible D gene (7 bases). The better agreement between TRBJ2-7 and the DNA end casts doubt on the J call. The length of the CDR3 is 15 residues. The germline V gene encodes CDR1 LGHNA and CDR2 YSLEER. CDR3 coding DNA: TGCGCCAGCAGCCAAGAACGGGGGGCCTCGTACGAGCAGTACTTC. This gives the protein CASSQERGASYEQYF.

This clone was recorded once. V and J are TRBV6-5 and TRBJ2-1, with 7 bases fitting TRBD1. CDR1 is MNHEY and CDR2 is SVGAGI in the germline V gene. The CDR3 covers 15 residues. J gave up 4 bases and V 5 bases, and 8 bases lay outside the gene matches. The chain's CDR3 is CASSPTGLGYNEQFF. In DNA form, the CDR3 reads TGTGCCAGCAGTCCGACAGGGTTAGGGTACAATGAGCAGTTCTTC.

This chain uses TRBV2 with TRBJ1-6; 7 nucleotides agree with TRBD1. After removal of 4 bases from V and 10 bases from J, the junction contained 10 bases not matched to a gene. From germline, CDR1 is SNHLY and CDR2 FYNNEI. The CDR3 runs to 15 residues. The CDR3 nucleotides read TGTGCCAGCAGTGTCGGGACAGCCCTAGGGTCACCCCTCCACTTT. It codes for CASSVGTALGSPLHF.

The rearrangement uses TRBV6-5 and TRBJ2-2; TRBD2 aligns across 8 bases. V lost 5 bases and J lost 1; bases outside the gene matches: 3. This CDR3 has 15 amino acids. Germline CDR1 MNHEY, CDR2 SVGAGI. The CDR3 coding sequence is TGTGCCAGCAGTCCGGGACTAGTGAACACCGGGGAGCTGTTTTTT. This encodes CASSPGLVNTGELFF.

The rearrangement uses TRBV5-4 and TRBJ1-2; no reliable D call. V was shortened by 0 bases and J by 1 base, with 7 bases between the two germline ends. The CDR3 loop spans 14 amino acids. In germline, CDR1 is SGHNT, CDR2 YYREEE (reference sequence). The CDR3 loop reads CASSLGTVNYGYTF. CDR3 DNA: TGTGCCAGCAGCTTGGGGACCGTTAACTATGGCTACACCTTC.

About this clone itself: The same CDR3 also results from other DNA sequences found in this sample. The chain recombines TRBV7-3 with TRBJ2-1; no clear D. V dropped 2 bases and J dropped 0 bases, with 8 bases sitting between them. Per germline, CDR1 SGHTA and CDR2 FQGTGA. The CDR3 covers 15 residues. CDR3 residues: CASSLGDSSYNEQFF. The CDR3 bases are TGTGCCAGCAGCTTAGGGGATAGCTCCTACAATGAGCAGTTCTTC. The full variable domain, completed using reference TRBV7-3 and TRBJ2-1, is GAGVSQTPSNKVTEKGKYVELRCDPISGHTALYWYRQSLGQGPEFLIYFQGTGAADDSGLPNDRFFAVRPEGSVSTLKIQRTERGDSAVYLCASSLGDSSYNEQFFGPGTRLTVL.

V and J are TRBV13 and TRBJ2-2; TRBD1 might be the D (5 bases). This CDR3 is built from 14 residues. The V gene's germline CDR1 is PRHDT and CDR2 FYEKMQ (reference sequence). With 6 bases removed from V and 4 bases from J, the gap between germline ends came to 12 bases. The CDR3 loop is CASSKGPSTGELFF. DNA of the CDR3: TGTGCCAGCAGTAAGGGGCCGAGCACCGGGGAGCTGTTTTTT.

The chain has TRBV19 and TRBJ1-1; TRBD1 might be the D (5 bases). CDR3 length equals 13 residues. Germline CDR1 is LNHDA and CDR2 is SQIVND (reference sequence). V was trimmed by 6 bases and J by 0 bases, leaving 8 bases between them. CDR3 in amino acids: CASSGRVNTEAFF. The CDR3, as DNA: TGTGCCAGTAGCGGCAGGGTGAACACTGAAGCTTTCTTT.

The genes are TRBV5-6 and TRBJ1-6; D not certain. Germline CDR1 SGHDT, CDR2 YYEEEE. With 0 bases removed from V and 6 bases from J, the gap between germline ends came to 7 bases. This CDR3 region has 14 residues. The CDR3, as DNA: TGTGCCAGCAGCTTGGGCCAGAGTAATTCACCCCTCCACTTT. As protein: CASSLGQSNSPLHF.

The V call is TRBV2, the J call TRBJ2-3, with D unclear. With 4 bases removed from V and 0 bases from J, the gap between germline ends came to 8 bases. Per the germline V gene, CDR1 is SNHLY and CDR2 is FYNNEI. The CDR3 sequence is 14 residues long. This chain's CDR3 is CASSATSSTDTQYF. The DNA of the CDR3 is TGTGCCAGCAGTGCCACCTCTAGCACAGATACGCAGTATTTT.